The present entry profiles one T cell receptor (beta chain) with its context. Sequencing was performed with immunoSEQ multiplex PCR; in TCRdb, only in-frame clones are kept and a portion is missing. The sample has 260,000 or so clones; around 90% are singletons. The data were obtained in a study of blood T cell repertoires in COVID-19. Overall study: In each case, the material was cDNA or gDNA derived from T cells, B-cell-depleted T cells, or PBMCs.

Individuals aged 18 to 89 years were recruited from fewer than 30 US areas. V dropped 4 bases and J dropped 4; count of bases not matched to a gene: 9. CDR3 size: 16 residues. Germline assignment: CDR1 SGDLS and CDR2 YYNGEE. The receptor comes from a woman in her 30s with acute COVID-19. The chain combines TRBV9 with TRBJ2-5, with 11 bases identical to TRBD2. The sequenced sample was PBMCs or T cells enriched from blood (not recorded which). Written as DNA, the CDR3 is TGTGCCAGCAGCTCCCTTAGCGGGGGGGCACTAGAGACCCAGTACTTC. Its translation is CASSSLSGGALETQYF.